The 28 T cell receptor beta chains below were found in one sample sequenced in a study of blood T cell repertoires in COVID-19. Clones were sequenced by immunoSEQ multiplex PCR, and TCRdb holds only the in-frame ones, with some missing. Found here are about 300,000 clones, around nine tenths of them singletons; the top ten hold 1.5% to 2%. The sequenced sample consisted of peripheral blood. These receptors all come from a woman aged 25 to 39 with COVID-19, enrolled during active disease.

This clone was seen a few times. The chain recombines TRBV24-1 with TRBJ2-3, with D perhaps TRBD1 (6 bases). Germline V CDR1 and CDR2: KGHDR, SFDVKD. Trimming took off 0 bases at V and 4 bases at J, with 16 bases between the two ends. This CDR3 has 17 residues. The CDR3 protein is CATSDLHLEGVPDTQYF. CDR3 in DNA: TGTGCCACCAGTGATTTGCACCTAGAGGGGGTACCAGATACGCAGTATTTT.

In this sample, this clone turned up a few times. This rearrangement joins TRBV5-1 to TRBJ1-6; 7 nucleotides line up with TRBD1. The CDR3 loop spans 14 amino acids. After removal of 4 bases from V and 14 bases from J, the junction contained 12 bases not matched to a gene. The germline gives CDR1 SGHRS, CDR2 YFSETQ. In nucleotides, the CDR3 is TGCGCCAGCAGCCTGAACTTACAGGGGAGGTCCCTCCACTTT. This gives the protein CASSLNLQGRSLHF.

V and J are TRBV4-1 and TRBJ2-5, with 8 positions matching TRBD1. The CDR3 has 15 residues. Germline values: CDR1 MGHRA, CDR2 YSYEKL. With 1 base clipped from V and 4 bases from J, the junction kept 5 bases outside the gene matches. This CDR3 is CASSQAQGAGETQYF. As DNA, the CDR3 is TGCGCCAGCAGCCAAGCCCAGGGGGCTGGAGAGACCCAGTACTTC.

The gene calls are TRBV4-3 and TRBJ1-2, with D uncertain. CDR1 and CDR2 (germline): LGHNA, YSLEER. V was clipped by 1 base and J by 4 bases, with 13 bases between them. This CDR3 has 15 residues. CDR3 sequence: CASSQVDGGLYGYTF. In DNA, the CDR3 is TGCGCCAGCAGCCAAGTCGATGGAGGCCTCTATGGCTACACCTTC.

This clone was picked up a small number of times. The chain combines TRBV4-3 with TRBJ2-3; 8 nucleotides agree with TRBD1. CDR3 size: 16 residues. In germline, CDR1 is LGHNA, CDR2 YSLEER. J was trimmed by 3 bases and V by 3 bases; bases with no gene match: 8. The CDR3 DNA reads as TGCGCCAGCAGCCAGGACAGGGACTTCGGAACAGATACGCAGTATTTT. Translated: CASSQDRDFGTDTQYF.

The chain couples TRBV6-5 to TRBJ1-6; 12 bases match TRBD1. Germline CDR1 is MNHEY and CDR2 is SVGAGI. CDR3 size: 15 residues. V shed 4 bases, J shed 10 bases, and the junction held 5 bases outside the gene matches. The CDR3, as DNA: TGTGCCAGCAGTTTCGGGACAGGGGGCGGATCACCCCTCCACTTT. Its protein product is CASSFGTGGGSPLHF.

The CDR3 DNA follows: TGCGCCAGCAGCCAAGGGACGGGGACAATACAAGAGACCCAGTACTTC. Translating gives CASSQGTGTIQETQYF. The chain recombines TRBV4-3 with TRBJ2-5; tentative D call: TRBD1 (6 bases). This CDR3 has 16 amino acids. Germline V lookup: CDR1 LGHNA, CDR2 YSLEER. V lost 1 base to trimming and J lost 2 bases, with 14 bases between them.

This sequence joins TRBV5-1 and TRBJ1-4, with D unclear. Trimming shortened V by 2 bases and J by 0 bases, and 5 bases separated the two germline ends. This CDR3 comprises 14 residues. Germline V lookup: CDR1 SGHRS, CDR2 YFSETQ. The chain's CDR3 is CASSFSATNEKLFF. DNA of the CDR3: TGCGCCAGCAGCTTTAGTGCAACTAATGAAAAACTGTTTTTT.

The chain uses TRBV6-5 and TRBJ2-4, with D hard to call. CDR3 length: 12 residues. Germline V gene data show CDR1 as MNHEY and CDR2 as SVGAGI. V lost 4 bases and J lost 7, with 8 bases in between. The DNA for the CDR3 is TGTGCCAGCAGTTTAAACGGGAACATTCAGTACTTC. This translates into CASSLNGNIQYF.

The gene calls are TRBV2 and TRBJ1-1; TRBD1 agrees at 8 bases. Germline loops: CDR1 SNHLY, CDR2 FYNNEI. V gave up 9 bases and J gave up 10 bases; unmatched junction bases: 4. This CDR3 region has 10 residues. CDR3 residues: CASLTGAAFF. CDR3 nucleotides: TGTGCCAGTTTGACAGGGGCAGCTTTCTTT.

The chain joins TRBV6-1 to TRBJ2-3, with TRBD2 matching 10 bases. The CDR3 is made up of 14 amino acids. The V and J ends lost 1 base and 6 bases, in that order; junction bases with no gene match: 1. Germline CDR1 and CDR2: MNHNS and SASEGT. CDR3 sequence: CASSEDSGGDTQYF. CDR3 DNA sequence: TGTGCCAGCAGTGAAGATAGCGGGGGGGATACGCAGTATTTT.

The chain employs TRBV11-2 and TRBJ2-5, with D maybe TRBD2 (7 bases). CDR3 size: 14 residues. V lost 5 bases to trimming and J lost 7 bases, with 17 bases between them. CDR1 is SGHAT and CDR2 is FQNNGV in the germline V gene. The CDR3 reads CASSPPGGLGTQYF. The DNA of the CDR3 is TGTGCCAGCAGCCCCCCCGGGGGGCTTGGGACCCAGTACTTC.

The chain employs TRBV6-5 and TRBJ1-1; a weak D match, TRBD1 (5 bases). Trimming left V 7 bases short and J 7 bases short, with 7 bases between. Germline V gene sequence: CDR1 MNHEY, CDR2 SVGAGI. CDR3 length: 10 amino acids. This CDR3 reads CASIQGEAFF. The DNA for the CDR3 is TGTGCCAGCATCCAGGGTGAAGCTTTCTTT.

V and J are TRBV7-8 and TRBJ1-5, with a weak D call TRBD1 (6 bases). The CDR3 consists of 16 residues. The V gene lost 0 bases and the J gene lost 6 bases, with 15 bases spanning the gap. Per germline, CDR1 SGHVS and CDR2 FQNEAQ. The CDR3: CASSLATGGRGQPQHF. DNA of the CDR3: TGTGCCAGCAGCTTAGCGACGGGGGGGCGAGGTCAGCCCCAGCATTTT.

This clone showed up just once. This sequence joins TRBV27 and TRBJ1-1, with D tentatively TRBD1 (5 bases). Deletions cut 5 bases from V and 4 bases from J, with 17 bases between. The CDR3 runs 15 residues. Germline V lookup: CDR1 MNHEY, CDR2 SMNVEV (reference sequence). The CDR3: CASSHLRSRVTEAFF. CDR3 coding DNA: TGTGCCAGCAGTCACCTACGGTCCAGGGTCACTGAAGCTTTCTTT.

This clone was counted many times. The chain recombines TRBV6-4 with TRBJ1-1; a possible D gene is TRBD1 (6 bases). Per the germline V gene, CDR1 is MRHNA and CDR2 is SNTAGT. The length of the CDR3 is 13 residues. V was cut by 6 bases and J by 1 base, with 9 bases left in between. The CDR3 DNA follows: TGTGCCAGCAGCCCAGGGGAGAACACTGAAGCTTTCTTT. Translation: CASSPGENTEAFF.

The gene calls are TRBV28 and TRBJ1-1; D unclear. CDR1 is MDHEN and CDR2 is SYDVKM in the germline V gene. The CDR3 consists of 14 residues. Trimming cost V 1 base and J 5 bases, with 11 bases left between them. The CDR3 bases are TGTGCCAGCAGTTTATTTCCGGGAGGGACTGAAGCTTTCTTT. It codes for CASSLFPGGTEAFF.

V gene TRBV27 combines with J gene TRBJ2-5; TRBD2 is a possible D gene (5 bases). V lost 7 bases, J lost 5 bases, and 14 bases lay in between. The CDR3 totals 13 residues. CDR1 MNHEY and CDR2 SMNVEV come from the germline V gene (reference sequence). This CDR3 is CASNDARGETQYF. In DNA form, the CDR3 reads TGTGCCAGCAACGACGCCCGAGGGGAGACCCAGTACTTC.

CDR3 loop: CASRLDRGSTDTQYF. CDR3 in DNA: TGTGCCAGCAGACTGGACAGGGGGAGCACAGATACGCAGTATTTT. The V gene is TRBV2, the J gene TRBJ2-3; 10 nucleotides match TRBD1. Germline CDR1 reads SNHLY; CDR2 reads FYNNEI. V was pared by 6 bases and J by 0 bases, with 3 bases of the junction left unmatched. CDR3 length: 15 residues.

The genes are TRBV4-2 and TRBJ1-1, with TRBD1 matching 8 bases. V was pared by 0 bases and J by 6 bases, with 6 bases of the junction left unmatched. The CDR3 has 15 residues. Germline CDR1 is LGHNA and CDR2 is YNFKEQ. The DNA for the CDR3 is TGTGCCAGCAGCCAAGACCGGACAGGGAATGCTGAAGCTTTCTTT. It codes for CASSQDRTGNAEAFF.

V and J are TRBV4-2 and TRBJ1-1; maybe TRBD1 (5 bases). V was clipped by 3 bases and J by 3 bases, with 14 bases between them. Germline values: CDR1 LGHNA, CDR2 YNFKEQ. The CDR3 loop spans 15 amino acids. This chain's CDR3 is CASSQDRQGYTEAFF. The CDR3 DNA sequence: TGTGCCAGCAGCCAGGATAGGCAGGGATACACTGAAGCTTTCTTT.

This chain connects TRBV5-4 to TRBJ1-2, with 11 bases lining up with TRBD1. Germline V gene sequence: CDR1 SGHNT, CDR2 YYREEE (reference sequence). With 3 bases clipped from V and 2 bases from J, the junction kept 6 bases outside the gene matches. This CDR3 has 16 amino acids. CDR3 coding DNA: TGTGCCAGCAGCTCGCCGGACAGGGGGCCCAACTATGGCTACACCTTC. Translation: CASSSPDRGPNYGYTF.

The chain couples TRBV2 to TRBJ2-5, with unresolved D. The CDR3 covers 15 residues. The germline V gene encodes CDR1 SNHLY and CDR2 FYNNEI. V shed 2 bases and J shed 4 bases, with 14 bases lying between them. Written as DNA, the CDR3 is TGTGCCAGCAGTGAATTCGCCTCGGCGGTAGAGACCCAGTACTTC. Protein product: CASSEFASAVETQYF.

This chain links TRBV2 with TRBJ1-5, with D maybe TRBD1 (6 bases). CDR1 is SNHLY, CDR2 FYNNEI, per germline. V gave up 6 bases and J gave up 5 bases, with 17 bases separating them. The CDR3 consists of 15 residues. As DNA, the CDR3 is TGTGCCAGCAGCGCAGCGGACAGTGGATATCAGCCCCAGCATTTT. It specifies CASSAADSGYQPQHF.

This sequence joins TRBV7-2 and TRBJ1-2, with D possibly being TRBD1 (6 bases). Trimming pared 4 bases from V and 4 bases from J, leaving 13 bases between. The CDR3 is 14 amino acids. From germline, CDR1 is SGHTA and CDR2 FQGNSA. The CDR3 sequence is CASSSTGGAYGYTF. The CDR3 DNA sequence: TGTGCCAGCAGCTCTACGGGGGGGGCCTATGGCTACACCTTC. The entire variable domain, with the rest obtained from reference TRBV7-2 and TRBJ1-2, is as follows: GAGVSQSPSNKVTEKGKDVELRCDPISGHTALYWYRQSLGQGLEFLIYFQGNSAPDKSGLPSDRFSAERTGGSVSTLTIQRTQQEDSAVYLCASSSTGGAYGYTFGSGTRLTVV.

This clone was observed once. This rearrangement joins TRBV18 to TRBJ1-1, with 7 positions matching TRBD1. The trim removed 3 bases at V and 2 bases at J, leaving 6 bases unmatched. Germline V lookup: CDR1 KGHSH, CDR2 LQKENI. CDR3 length: 15 amino acids. Here the CDR3 DNA reads TGTGCCAGCTCACCCTGGACAGGCCAAAACACTGAAGCTTTCTTT. Protein: CASSPWTGQNTEAFF.

V gene TRBV5-6 combines with J gene TRBJ1-2, with 9 bases that match TRBD1. Germline CDR1 reads SGHDT; CDR2 reads YYEEEE. The CDR3 extends over 14 amino acids. With 4 bases clipped from V and 5 bases from J, the junction kept 6 bases outside the gene matches. The CDR3 coding sequence is TGTGCCAGCAGCGTGACAGGGGGGCATTATGGCTACACCTTC. Translation: CASSVTGGHYGYTF. The entire variable domain, with the rest obtained from reference TRBV5-6 and TRBJ1-2, is as follows: DAGVTQSPTHLIKTRGQQVTLRCSPKSGHDTVSWYQQALGQGPQFIFQYYEEEERQRGNFPDRFSGHQFPNYSSELNVNALLLGDSALYLCASSVTGGHYGYTFGSGTRLTVV.

The genes are TRBV19 and TRBJ1-5; D is possibly TRBD1 (5 bases). V gave up 4 bases and J gave up 1 base, with 14 bases separating them. Germline CDR1 and CDR2: LNHDA and SQIVND (reference sequence). This CDR3 comprises 16 residues. The DNA for the CDR3 is TGTGCCAGTAGTAGGCCGGGGGGTGTAAGCAATCAGCCCCAGCATTTT. It encodes CASSRPGGVSNQPQHF.